This T cell receptor beta chain appears in the sequencing data of a study of T cell responses to AZD1222 COVID-19 vaccine. Study results and caveats: In all cases, repertoires were sampled only after the peak T cell response.

This table comes from immunoSEQ multiplex PCR, and its TCRdb copy is limited to in-frame clones, with some not included. This sample has roughly 120,000 clones, with about 85% found just once. CDR3 length: 15 residues. Germline lookup yields CDR1 SGHRS and CDR2 YFSETQ. The V and J ends lost 0 bases and 6 bases, in that order; junction bases with no gene match: 5. With respect to this clone: Its antigen remains unidentified.

This receptor was obtained from an adult in good health. Sequencing used peripheral blood, obtained on day 0 of AZD1222 vaccination. V is TRBV5-1 and J is TRBJ1-4; 7 bases match TRBD1. This CDR3 reads CASSLEGTVDEKLFF. Here the CDR3 DNA reads TGCGCCAGCAGCTTGGAAGGGACAGTTGATGAAAAACTGTTTTTT. The entire variable domain, with the rest obtained from reference TRBV5-1 and TRBJ1-4, is as follows: KAGVTQTPRYLIKTRGQQVTLSCSPISGHRSVSWYQQTPGQGLQFLFEYFSETQRNKGNFPGRFSGRQFSNSRSEMNVSTLELGDSALYLCASSLEGTVDEKLFFGSGTQLSVL.